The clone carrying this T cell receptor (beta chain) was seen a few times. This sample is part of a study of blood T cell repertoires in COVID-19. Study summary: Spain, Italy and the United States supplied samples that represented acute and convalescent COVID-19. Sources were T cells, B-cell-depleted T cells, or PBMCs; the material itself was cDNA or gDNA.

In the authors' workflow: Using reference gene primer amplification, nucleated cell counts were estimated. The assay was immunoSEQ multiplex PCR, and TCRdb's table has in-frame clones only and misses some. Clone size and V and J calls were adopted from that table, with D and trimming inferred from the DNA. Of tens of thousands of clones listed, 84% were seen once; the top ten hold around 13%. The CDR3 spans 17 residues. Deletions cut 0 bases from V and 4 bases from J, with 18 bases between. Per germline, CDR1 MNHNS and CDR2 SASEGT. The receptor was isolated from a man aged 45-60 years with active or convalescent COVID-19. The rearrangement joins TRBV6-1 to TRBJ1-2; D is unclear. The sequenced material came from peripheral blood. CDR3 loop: CASSEAVDNLLGYGYTF. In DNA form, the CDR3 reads TGTGCCAGCAGTGAAGCTGTCGACAACCTTTTGGGCTATGGCTACACCTTC.